This TCR beta chain comes out of a study of tumor-infiltrating lymphocytes in primary liver carcinoma. In the case of this clonotype: The junction does not match germline at one end; this may be a read error.

The study co-extracted DNA and RNA from around 20-30 mg of unsorted bulk tissue. CDR3 length equals 15 residues. Per germline, CDR1 SGHAT and CDR2 FQNNGV. From 500 ng of total RNA, TCR beta-specific cDNA was reverse-transcribed using a constant-region primer. Amplification in three nested multiplex PCR rounds with slightly modified ARM-PCR gave rise to TCR beta libraries. Researchers ran the first two PCR rounds for roughly 11 cycles each with TRBV1-TRBV30 forward primers and a C-beta reverse primer. TCRdb recomputed calls from the multiplex PCR reads with MiXCR, one row per CDR3 protein. The data show around 120,000 distinct CDR3 sequences, roughly 75% seen once.

Input material: tumor-adjacent normal liver tissue. The V and J genes are TRBV11-2 and TRBJ2-5; 10 bases line up with TRBD1. This clonotype originated in a woman aged 55-70 years with primary liver carcinoma and hepatitis B virus infection. The CDR3 nucleotides are TGTGCCGGCAGCTTAAGGACAGGGGGAGGGGAGACCCGGTACTTC. Its protein is CAGSLRTGGGETRYF.